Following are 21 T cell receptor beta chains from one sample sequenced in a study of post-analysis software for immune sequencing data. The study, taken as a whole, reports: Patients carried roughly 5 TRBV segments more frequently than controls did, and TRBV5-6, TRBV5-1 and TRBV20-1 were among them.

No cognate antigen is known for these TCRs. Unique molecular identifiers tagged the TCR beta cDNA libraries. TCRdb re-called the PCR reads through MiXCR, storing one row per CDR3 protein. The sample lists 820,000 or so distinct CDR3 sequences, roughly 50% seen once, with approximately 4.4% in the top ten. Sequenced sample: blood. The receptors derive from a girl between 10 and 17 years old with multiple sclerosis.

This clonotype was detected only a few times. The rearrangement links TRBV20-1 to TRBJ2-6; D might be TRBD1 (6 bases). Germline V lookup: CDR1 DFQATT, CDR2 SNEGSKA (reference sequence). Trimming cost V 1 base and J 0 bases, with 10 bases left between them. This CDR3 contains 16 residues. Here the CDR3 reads CSARGQASSGANVLTF. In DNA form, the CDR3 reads TGCAGTGCTAGAGGACAGGCGAGCTCTGGGGCCAACGTCCTGACTTTC.

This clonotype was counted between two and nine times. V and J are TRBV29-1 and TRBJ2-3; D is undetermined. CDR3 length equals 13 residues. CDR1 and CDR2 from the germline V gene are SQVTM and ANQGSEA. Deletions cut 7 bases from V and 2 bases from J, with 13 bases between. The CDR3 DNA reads TGCAGCGCAGCTAGGCAGAACACAGATACGCAGTATTTT. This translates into CSAARQNTDTQYF.

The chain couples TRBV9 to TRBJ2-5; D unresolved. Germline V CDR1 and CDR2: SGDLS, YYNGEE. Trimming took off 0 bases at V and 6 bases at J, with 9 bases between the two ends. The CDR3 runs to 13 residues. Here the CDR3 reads CASSVGTEKTQYF. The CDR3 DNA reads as TGTGCCAGCAGCGTAGGCACTGAGAAGACCCAGTACTTC.

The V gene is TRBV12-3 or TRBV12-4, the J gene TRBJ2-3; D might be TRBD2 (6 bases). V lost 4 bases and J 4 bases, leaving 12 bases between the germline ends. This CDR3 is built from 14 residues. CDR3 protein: CASSCGVSADTQYF. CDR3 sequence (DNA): TGTGCCAGCAGTTGCGGGGTGTCGGCAGATACGCAGTATTTT.

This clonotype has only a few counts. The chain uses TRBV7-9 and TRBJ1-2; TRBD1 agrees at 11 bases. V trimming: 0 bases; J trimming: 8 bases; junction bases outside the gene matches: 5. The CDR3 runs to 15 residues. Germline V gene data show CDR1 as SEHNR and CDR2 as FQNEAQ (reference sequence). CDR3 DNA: TGTGCCAGCAGCTTAGCCGGGACAGGGGGTCACGGCTACACCTTC. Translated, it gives CASSLAGTGGHGYTF.

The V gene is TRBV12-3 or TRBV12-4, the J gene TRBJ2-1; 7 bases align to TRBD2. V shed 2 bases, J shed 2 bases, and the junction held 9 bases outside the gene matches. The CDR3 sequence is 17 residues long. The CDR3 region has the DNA TGTGCCAGCAGTTTAAGGGGATCGGCGGGAGCCTACAATGAGCAGTTCTTC. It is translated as CASSLRGSAGAYNEQFF.

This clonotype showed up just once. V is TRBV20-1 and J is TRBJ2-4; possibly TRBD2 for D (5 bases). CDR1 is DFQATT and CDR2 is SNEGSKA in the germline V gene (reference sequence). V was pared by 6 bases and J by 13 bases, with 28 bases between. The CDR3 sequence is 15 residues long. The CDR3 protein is CSASSRRRVVLEQYF. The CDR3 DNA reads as TGCAGTGCAAGCAGTCGAAGGCGGGTGGTCTTGGAGCAGTACTTC.

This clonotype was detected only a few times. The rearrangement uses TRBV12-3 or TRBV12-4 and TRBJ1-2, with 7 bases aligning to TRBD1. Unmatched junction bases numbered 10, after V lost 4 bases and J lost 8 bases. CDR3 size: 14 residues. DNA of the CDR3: TGTGCCAGCAGTTCTGGACAGGCTCTGCGGGGCTACACCTTC. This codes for CASSSGQALRGYTF.

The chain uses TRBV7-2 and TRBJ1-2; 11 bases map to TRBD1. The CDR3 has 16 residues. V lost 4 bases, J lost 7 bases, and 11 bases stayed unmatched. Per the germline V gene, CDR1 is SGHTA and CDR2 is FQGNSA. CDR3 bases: TGTGCCAGCAGCTCCTCGCCGTCCGGGACAGGGGGTGGCTACACCTTC. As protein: CASSSSPSGTGGGYTF.

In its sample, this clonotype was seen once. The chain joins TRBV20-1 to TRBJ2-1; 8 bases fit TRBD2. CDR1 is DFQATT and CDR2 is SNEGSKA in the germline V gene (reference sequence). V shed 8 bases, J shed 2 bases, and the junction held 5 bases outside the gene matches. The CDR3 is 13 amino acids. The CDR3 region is CSSTGGAYNEQFF. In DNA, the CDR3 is TGCAGTTCAACCGGGGGGGCCTACAATGAGCAGTTCTTC.

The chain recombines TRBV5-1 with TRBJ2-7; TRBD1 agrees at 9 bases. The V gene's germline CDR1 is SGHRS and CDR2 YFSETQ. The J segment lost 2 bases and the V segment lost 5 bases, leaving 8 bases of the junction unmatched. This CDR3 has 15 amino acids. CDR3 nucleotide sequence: TGCGCCAGCAGGGAAGGGACAGGGTACCCCTACGAGCAGTACTTC. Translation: CASREGTGYPYEQYF.

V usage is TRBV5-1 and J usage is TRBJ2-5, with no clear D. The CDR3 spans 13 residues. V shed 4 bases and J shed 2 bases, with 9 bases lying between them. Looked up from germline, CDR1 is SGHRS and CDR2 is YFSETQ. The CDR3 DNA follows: TGCGCCAGCAGCGTGAGCGTTCAAGAGACCCAGTACTTC. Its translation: CASSVSVQETQYF.

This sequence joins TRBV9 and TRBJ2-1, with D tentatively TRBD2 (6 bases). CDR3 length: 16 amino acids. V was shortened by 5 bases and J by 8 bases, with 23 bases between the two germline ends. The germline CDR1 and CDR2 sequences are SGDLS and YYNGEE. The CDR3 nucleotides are TGTGCCAGCAGGCCAGGCGGGGCGTCCCCAAGCGATGAGCAGTTCTTC. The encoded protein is CASRPGGASPSDEQFF.

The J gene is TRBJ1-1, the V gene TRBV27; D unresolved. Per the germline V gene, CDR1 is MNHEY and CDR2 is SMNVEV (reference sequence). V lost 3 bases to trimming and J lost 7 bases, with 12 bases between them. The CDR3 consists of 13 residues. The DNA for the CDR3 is TGTGCCAGCAGTTTTAACGTGAATTTTGAAGCTTTCTTT. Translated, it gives CASSFNVNFEAFF.

The CDR3 DNA reads TGCAGTGCTAGAGATCCCTCGGTGGACTACAATGAGCAGTACTTC. It yields the protein CSARDPSVDYNEQYF. This chain uses TRBV20-1 with TRBJ2-7, with D possibly being TRBD2 (6 bases). The V end was cut by 0 bases, the J end by 7 bases, with 19 bases between. The CDR3 runs 15 residues. From germline, CDR1 is DFQATT and CDR2 SNEGSKA (reference sequence).

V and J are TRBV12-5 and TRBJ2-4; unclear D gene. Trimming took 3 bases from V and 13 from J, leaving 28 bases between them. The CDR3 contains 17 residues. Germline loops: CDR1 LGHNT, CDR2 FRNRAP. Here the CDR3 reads CASGLPLPPRAPGEQYF. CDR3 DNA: TGTGCTAGTGGTTTACCCTTACCTCCTCGGGCTCCTGGAGAGCAGTACTTC.

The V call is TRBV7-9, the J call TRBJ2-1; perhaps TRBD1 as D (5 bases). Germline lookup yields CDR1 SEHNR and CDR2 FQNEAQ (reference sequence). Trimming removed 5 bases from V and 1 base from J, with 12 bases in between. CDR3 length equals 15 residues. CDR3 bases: TGTGCCAGCAGCCTTGGACATCAGTCCTACAATGAGCAGTTCTTC. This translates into CASSLGHQSYNEQFF.

CDR3: CASSLTSGGQETQYF. CDR3 coding DNA: TGTGCCAGCAGCTTGACTAGCGGGGGACAAGAGACCCAGTACTTC. This chain links TRBV7-3 with TRBJ2-5; 12 nucleotides line up with TRBD2. Germline lookup yields CDR1 SGHTA and CDR2 FQGTGA. The CDR3 covers 15 residues. V was pared by 3 bases and J by 2 bases, with 1 base of the junction left unmatched.

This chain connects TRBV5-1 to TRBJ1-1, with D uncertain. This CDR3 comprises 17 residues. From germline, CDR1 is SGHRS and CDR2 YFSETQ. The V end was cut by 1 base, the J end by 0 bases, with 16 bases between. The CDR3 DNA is TGCGCCAGCAGCTTGTTTGGTGTGTCGCAAATGAACACTGAAGCTTTCTTT. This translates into CASSLFGVSQMNTEAFF.

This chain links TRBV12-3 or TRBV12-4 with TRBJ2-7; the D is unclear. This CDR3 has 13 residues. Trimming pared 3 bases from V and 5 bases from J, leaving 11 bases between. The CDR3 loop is CASSFKVSHEQYF. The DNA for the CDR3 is TGTGCCAGCAGTTTTAAGGTTTCTCACGAGCAGTACTTC.

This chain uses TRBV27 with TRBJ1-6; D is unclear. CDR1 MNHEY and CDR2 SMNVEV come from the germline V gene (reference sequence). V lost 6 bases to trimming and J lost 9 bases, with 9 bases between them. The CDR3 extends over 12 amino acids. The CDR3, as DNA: TGTGCCAGCAGAAATCAAGGTTCACCCCTCCACTTT. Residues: CASRNQGSPLHF.